The T cell receptor beta chain under discussion was sequenced for a study of blood T cells in healthy people across ages. The ends were cut back, 1 base at V and 9 bases at J, with 7 bases in the middle. Looked up from germline, CDR1 is LGHDT and CDR2 is YNNKEL (reference sequence). CDR3 length equals 12 residues. Sample-barcoded 5' priming and a J-beta primer mix drove a second PCR of 7 to 11 cycles. TCRdb independently ran MiXCR on the 5' RACE reads; one entry per CDR3 protein. The profile shows 780,000 or so distinct CDR3 sequences, roughly 25% of them singletons. The same sample was also studied in work on T cells of mothers and their children.

The clonotype comes from a boy younger than 18 in good health. This chain uses TRBV3-1 with TRBJ2-1; D unresolved. Sequencing used blood. The CDR3 sequence is CASSQGRTEQFF. The CDR3 DNA is TGTGCCAGCAGCCAAGGTCGCACTGAGCAGTTCTTC.